This entry is about one TCR beta chain. As yet, its antigen is unknown. Other DNA variants within this sample encode the same CDR3. The sample is drawn from a study of graft-versus-host responses after intestinal transplantation. Across the whole study: All recipients were given anti-thymocyte globulin induction, and tacrolimus and steroids were then administered for approximately 3 years.

Only in-frame clones appear in the TCRdb table, and some are missing; sequencing was by immunoSEQ multiplex PCR. The sample records under 100,000 clones, about nine tenths being singletons. Material: unstimulated CD8+ T cells sorted from spleen or lymph node cells, obtained before transplant. The clonotype originates from a human donor who was the organ donor for an intestinal transplant.

CDR3 loop: CASSLAYTGELFF. The CDR3 bases are TGTGCCAGCAGCTTAGCCTACACCGGGGAGCTGTTTTTT. The V gene is TRBV7-8, the J gene TRBJ2-2; no firm D call. This CDR3 contains 13 residues. The V gene lost 0 bases and the J gene lost 3 bases, with 2 bases spanning the gap. CDR1 is SGHVS and CDR2 is FQNEAQ in the germline V gene.